The text below deals with one TCR beta chain. The repertoire was sequenced with immunoSEQ multiplex PCR; TCRdb's copy has only in-frame clones and lacks some. Of about 2 million clones listed, about 95% are singletons. As defined, naive CD8 cells were CD45RO-negative and positively selected for CCR7, with terminally differentiated effector memory CD45RA+ cells excluded. The data belong to a study of shared clonotypes between healthy human individuals. The sequence came from a man aged 18 to 30 in good health. Sample: naive CD8+ T cells sorted from blood.

The CDR3 loop is CASSPRGDETQYF. The CDR3 DNA follows: TGTGCCAGCTCACCAAGAGGGGATGAGACCCAGTACTTC. V gene TRBV18 combines with J gene TRBJ2-5, with D perhaps matching TRBD1 or TRBD2 (5 bases each). Germline V lookup: CDR1 KGHSH, CDR2 LQKENI. This CDR3 has 13 residues. The V end lost 2 bases, the J end lost 5 bases, and 9 bases lay between the germline ends. The whole variable domain, filled in from reference TRBV18 and TRBJ2-5, reads NAGVMQNPRHLVRRRGQEARLRCSPMKGHSHVYWYRQLPEEGLKFMVYLQKENIIDESGMPKERFSAEFPKEGPSILRIQQVVRGDSAAYFCASSPRGDETQYFGPGTRLLVL.